Sequencing of this T cell receptor beta chain was carried out in a study of T cell responses to AZD1222 COVID-19 vaccine. Worth noting for this clone: What it binds is unknown.

Clones were sequenced by immunoSEQ multiplex PCR, and TCRdb holds only the in-frame ones, with some missing. The sample has about 21,000 clones, approximately 84% seen once. The study, taken as a whole, reports: Clonal diversity may have been underestimated, and the donors were mostly white British, with more females than males. Reports say nearly half of spike-specific TCRs go after unmutated variant regions. No repertoire was sampled before or during the peak T cell response, only after it. Baseline serostatus was positive in only six AZD1222 recipients.

The J segment lost 4 bases and the V segment lost 5 bases, leaving 7 bases of the junction unmatched. This CDR3 spans 15 amino acids. Germline values: CDR1 SGHAT, CDR2 FQDESV (reference sequence). This chain links TRBV11-1 with TRBJ2-7, with 11 bases identical to TRBD2. The origin of this receptor is an adult who received the AZD1222 COVID-19 vaccine. The starting material was peripheral blood, obtained 28 days after the second AZD1222 dose. The DNA for the CDR3 is TGTGCCAGCAGCCTGCTGACTAGCGGGGAATACGAGCAGTACTTC. It translates to CASSLLTSGEYEQYF.